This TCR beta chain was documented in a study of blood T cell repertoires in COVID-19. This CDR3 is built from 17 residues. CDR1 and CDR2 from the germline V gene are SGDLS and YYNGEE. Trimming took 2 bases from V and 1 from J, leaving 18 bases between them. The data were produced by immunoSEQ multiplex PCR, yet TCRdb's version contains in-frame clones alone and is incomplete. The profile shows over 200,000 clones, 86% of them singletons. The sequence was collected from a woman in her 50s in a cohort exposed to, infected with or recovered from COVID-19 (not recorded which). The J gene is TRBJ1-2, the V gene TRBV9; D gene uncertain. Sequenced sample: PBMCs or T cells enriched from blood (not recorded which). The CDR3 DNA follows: TGTGCCAGCAGCGTGGGTCCGGGGATGAGGCTTAACTATGGCTACACCTTC. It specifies CASSVGPGMRLNYGYTF.